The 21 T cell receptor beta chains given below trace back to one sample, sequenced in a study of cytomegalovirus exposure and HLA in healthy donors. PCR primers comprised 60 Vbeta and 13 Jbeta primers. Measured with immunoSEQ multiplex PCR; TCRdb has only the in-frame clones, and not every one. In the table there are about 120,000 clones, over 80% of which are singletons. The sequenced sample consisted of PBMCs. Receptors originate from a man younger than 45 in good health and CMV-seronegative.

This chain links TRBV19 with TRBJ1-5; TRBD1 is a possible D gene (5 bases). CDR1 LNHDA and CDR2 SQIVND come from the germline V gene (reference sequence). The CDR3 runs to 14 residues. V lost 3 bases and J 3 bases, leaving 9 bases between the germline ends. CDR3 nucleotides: TGTGCCAGTAGTATGAGGGACTACAATCAGCCCCAGCATTTT. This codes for CASSMRDYNQPQHF. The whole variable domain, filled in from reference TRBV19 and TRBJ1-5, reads DGGITQSPKYLFRKEGQNVTLSCEQNLNHDAMYWYRQDPGQGLRLIYYSQIVNDFQKGDIAEGYSVSREKKESFPLTVTSAQKNPTAFYLCASSMRDYNQPQHFGDGTRLSIL.

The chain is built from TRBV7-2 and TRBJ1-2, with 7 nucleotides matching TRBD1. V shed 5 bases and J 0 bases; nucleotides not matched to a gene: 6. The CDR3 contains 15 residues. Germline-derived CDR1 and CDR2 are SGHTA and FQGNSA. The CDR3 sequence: CASSPGQVPNYGYTF. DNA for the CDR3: TGTGCCAGCAGCCCCGGACAGGTGCCTAACTATGGCTACACCTTC. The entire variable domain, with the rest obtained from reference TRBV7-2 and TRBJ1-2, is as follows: GAGVSQSPSNKVTEKGKDVELRCDPISGHTALYWYRQSLGQGLEFLIYFQGNSAPDKSGLPSDRFSAERTGGSVSTLTIQRTQQEDSAVYLCASSPGQVPNYGYTFGSGTRLTVV.

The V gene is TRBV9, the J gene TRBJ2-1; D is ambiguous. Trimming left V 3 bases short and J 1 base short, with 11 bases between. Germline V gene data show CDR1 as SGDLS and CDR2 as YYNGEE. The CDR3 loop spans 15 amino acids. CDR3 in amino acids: CASSETYHSYNEQFF. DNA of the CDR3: TGTGCCAGCAGCGAGACTTACCATTCCTACAATGAGCAGTTCTTC.

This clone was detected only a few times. The CDR3 is CASSLWRGQSDTQYF. CDR3 sequence (DNA): TGTGCCAGCAGCTTGTGGCGGGGGCAATCAGATACGCAGTATTTT. V gene TRBV7-2 combines with J gene TRBJ2-3; tentative D call: TRBD2 (7 bases). The CDR3 consists of 15 residues. Germline V lookup: CDR1 SGHTA, CDR2 FQGNSA. V was clipped by 3 bases and J by 4 bases, with 14 bases between them.

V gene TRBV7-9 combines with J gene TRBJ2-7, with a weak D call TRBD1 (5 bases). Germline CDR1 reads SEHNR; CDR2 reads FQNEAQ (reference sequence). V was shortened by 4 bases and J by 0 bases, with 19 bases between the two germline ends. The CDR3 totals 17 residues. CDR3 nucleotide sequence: TGTGCCAGCAGCTCACCACTCAGGGAAAGGAGCTCCTACGAGCAGTACTTC. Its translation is CASSSPLRERSSYEQYF.

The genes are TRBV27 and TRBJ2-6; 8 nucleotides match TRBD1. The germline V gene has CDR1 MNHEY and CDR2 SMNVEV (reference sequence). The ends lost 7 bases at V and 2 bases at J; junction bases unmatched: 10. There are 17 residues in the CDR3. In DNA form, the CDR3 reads TGTGCCAGCACCAAGGCAGGGGGCACCACTGGGGCCAACGTCCTGACTTTC. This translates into CASTKAGGTTGANVLTF.

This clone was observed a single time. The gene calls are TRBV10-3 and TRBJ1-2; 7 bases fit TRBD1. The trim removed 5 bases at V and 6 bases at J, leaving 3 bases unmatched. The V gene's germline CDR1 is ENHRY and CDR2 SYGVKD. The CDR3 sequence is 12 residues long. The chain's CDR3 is CAISQTGNGYTF. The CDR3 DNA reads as TGTGCCATCAGTCAGACAGGGAATGGCTACACCTTC.

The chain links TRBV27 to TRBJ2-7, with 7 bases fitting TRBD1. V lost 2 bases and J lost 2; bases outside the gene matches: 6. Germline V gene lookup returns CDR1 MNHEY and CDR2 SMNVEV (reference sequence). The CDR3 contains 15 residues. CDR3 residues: CASSLDRDRTYEQYF. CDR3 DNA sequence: TGTGCCAGCAGTTTAGACAGGGACCGAACCTACGAGCAGTACTTC.

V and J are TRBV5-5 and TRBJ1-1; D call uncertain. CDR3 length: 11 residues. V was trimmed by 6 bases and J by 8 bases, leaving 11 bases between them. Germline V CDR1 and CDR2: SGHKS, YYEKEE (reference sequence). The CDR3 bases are TGTGCCAGCATCCTATTACAGGAAGCTTTCTTT. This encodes CASILLQEAFF.

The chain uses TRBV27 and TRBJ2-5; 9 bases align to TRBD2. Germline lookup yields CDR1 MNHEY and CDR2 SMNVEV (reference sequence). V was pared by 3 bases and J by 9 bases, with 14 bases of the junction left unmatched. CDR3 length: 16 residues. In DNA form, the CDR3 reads TGTGCCAGCAGTTTGCGAGGCGGGGGGGCTATTTCGGCCCAGTACTTC. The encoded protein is CASSLRGGGAISAQYF.

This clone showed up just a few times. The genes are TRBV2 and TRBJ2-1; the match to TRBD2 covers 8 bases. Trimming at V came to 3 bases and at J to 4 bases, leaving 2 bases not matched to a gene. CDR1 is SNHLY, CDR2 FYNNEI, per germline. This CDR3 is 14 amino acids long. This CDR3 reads CASSDGGGYNEQFF. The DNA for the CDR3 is TGTGCCAGCAGTGACGGCGGGGGGTACAATGAGCAGTTCTTC.

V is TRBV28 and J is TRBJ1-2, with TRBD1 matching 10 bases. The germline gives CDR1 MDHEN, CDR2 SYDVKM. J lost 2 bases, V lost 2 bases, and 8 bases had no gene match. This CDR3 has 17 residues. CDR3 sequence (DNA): TGTGCCAGCAGTTTACGACCGGGACAGGGGACCAACTATGGCTACACCTTC. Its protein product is CASSLRPGQGTNYGYTF.

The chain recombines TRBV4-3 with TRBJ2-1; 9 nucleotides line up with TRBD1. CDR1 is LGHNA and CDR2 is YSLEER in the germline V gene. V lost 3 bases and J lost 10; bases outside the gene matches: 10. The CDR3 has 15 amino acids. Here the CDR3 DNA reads TGCGCCAGCAGCCAGTCCGGGACAGGGATAGAGGAGCAGTTCTTC. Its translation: CASSQSGTGIEEQFF.

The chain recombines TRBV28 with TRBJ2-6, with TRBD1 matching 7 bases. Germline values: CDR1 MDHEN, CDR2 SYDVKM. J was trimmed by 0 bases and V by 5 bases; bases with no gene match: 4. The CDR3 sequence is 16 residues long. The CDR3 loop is CASSGQVPSGANVLTF. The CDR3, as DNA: TGTGCCAGCAGTGGACAGGTCCCCTCTGGGGCCAACGTCCTGACTTTC.

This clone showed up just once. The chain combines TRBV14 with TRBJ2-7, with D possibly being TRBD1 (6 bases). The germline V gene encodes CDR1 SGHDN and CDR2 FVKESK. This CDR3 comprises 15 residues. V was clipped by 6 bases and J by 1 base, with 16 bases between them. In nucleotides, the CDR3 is TGTGCCAGCAGGGAAGTGGGGGCGCCTTCCTACGAGCAGTACTTC. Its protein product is CASREVGAPSYEQYF.

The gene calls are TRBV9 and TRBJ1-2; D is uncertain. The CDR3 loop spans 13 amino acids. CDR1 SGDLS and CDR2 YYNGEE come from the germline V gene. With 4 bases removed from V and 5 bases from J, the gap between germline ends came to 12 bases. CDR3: CASSPISGYGYTF. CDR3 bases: TGTGCCAGCAGCCCTATATCCGGGTATGGCTACACCTTC. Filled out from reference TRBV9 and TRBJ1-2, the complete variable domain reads DSGVTQTPKHLITATGQRVTLRCSPRSGDLSVYWYQQSLDQGLQFLIQYYNGEERAKGNILERFSAQQFPDLHSELNLSSLELGDSALYFCASSPISGYGYTFGSGTRLTVV.

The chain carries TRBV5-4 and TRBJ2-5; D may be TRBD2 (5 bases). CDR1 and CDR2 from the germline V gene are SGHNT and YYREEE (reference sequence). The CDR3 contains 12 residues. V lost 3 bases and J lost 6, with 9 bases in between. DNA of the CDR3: TGTGCCAGCAGCTCCGGGGAGCAGACCCAGTACTTC. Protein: CASSSGEQTQYF.

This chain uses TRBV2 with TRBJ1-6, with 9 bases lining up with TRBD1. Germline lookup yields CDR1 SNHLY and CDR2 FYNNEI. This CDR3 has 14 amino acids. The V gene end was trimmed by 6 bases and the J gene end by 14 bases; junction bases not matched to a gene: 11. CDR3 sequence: CASREPGQGGSLHF. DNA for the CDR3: TGTGCCAGCAGAGAACCGGGACAGGGAGGTTCCCTCCACTTT.

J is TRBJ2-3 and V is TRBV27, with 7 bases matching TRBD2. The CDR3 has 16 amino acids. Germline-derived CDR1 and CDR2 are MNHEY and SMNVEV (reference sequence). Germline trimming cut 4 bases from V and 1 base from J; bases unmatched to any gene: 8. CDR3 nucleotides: TGTGCCAGCAGTTCAGAGACTAGCTGGGGCACAGATACGCAGTATTTT. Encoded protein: CASSSETSWGTDTQYF.

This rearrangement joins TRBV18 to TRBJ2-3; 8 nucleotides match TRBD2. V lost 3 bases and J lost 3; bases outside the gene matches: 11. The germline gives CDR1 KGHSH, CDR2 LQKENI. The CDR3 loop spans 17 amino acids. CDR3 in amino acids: CASSPSRSAGVTDTQYF. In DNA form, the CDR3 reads TGTGCCAGCTCACCCTCCAGGTCAGCGGGGGTTACAGATACGCAGTATTTT.

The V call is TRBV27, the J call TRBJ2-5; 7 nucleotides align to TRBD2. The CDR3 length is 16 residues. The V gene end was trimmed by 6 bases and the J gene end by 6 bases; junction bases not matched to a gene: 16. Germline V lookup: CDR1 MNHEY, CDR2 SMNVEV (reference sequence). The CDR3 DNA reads TGTGCCAGCAGCCTGTCCTTAAGCTCGGGGGGAAAGACCCAGTACTTC. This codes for CASSLSLSSGGKTQYF.